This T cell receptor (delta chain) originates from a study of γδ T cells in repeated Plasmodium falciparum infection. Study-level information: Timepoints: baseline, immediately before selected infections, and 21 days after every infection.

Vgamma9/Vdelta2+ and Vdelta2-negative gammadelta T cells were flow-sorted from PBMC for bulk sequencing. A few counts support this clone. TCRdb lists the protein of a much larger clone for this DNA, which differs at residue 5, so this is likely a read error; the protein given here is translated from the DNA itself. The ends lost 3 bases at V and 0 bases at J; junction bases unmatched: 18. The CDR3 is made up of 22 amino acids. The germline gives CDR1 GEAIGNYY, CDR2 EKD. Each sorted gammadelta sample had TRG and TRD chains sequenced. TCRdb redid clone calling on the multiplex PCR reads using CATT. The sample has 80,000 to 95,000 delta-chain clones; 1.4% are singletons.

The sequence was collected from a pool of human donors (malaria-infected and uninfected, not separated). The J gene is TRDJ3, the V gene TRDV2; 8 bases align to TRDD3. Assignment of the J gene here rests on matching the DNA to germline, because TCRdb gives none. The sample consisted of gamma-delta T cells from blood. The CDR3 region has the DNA TGTGCCTGTGACGCCGGATTTGGTACTGGGGGGAAAAGCTCCTGGGACACCCGACAGATGTTTTTC. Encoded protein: CACDAGFGTGGKSSWDTRQMFF.